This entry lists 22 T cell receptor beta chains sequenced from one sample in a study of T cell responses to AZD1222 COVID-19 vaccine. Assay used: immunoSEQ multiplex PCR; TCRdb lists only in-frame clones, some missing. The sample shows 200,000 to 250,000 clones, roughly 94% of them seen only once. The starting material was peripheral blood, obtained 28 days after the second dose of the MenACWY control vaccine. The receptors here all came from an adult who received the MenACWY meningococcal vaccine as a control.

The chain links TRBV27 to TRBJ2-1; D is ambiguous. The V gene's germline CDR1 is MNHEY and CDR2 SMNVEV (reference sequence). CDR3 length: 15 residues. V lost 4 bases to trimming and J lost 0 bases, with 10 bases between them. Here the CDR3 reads CASSSLRSSYNEQFF. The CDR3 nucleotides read TGTGCCAGCAGTTCCCTCAGGAGCTCCTACAATGAGCAGTTCTTC.

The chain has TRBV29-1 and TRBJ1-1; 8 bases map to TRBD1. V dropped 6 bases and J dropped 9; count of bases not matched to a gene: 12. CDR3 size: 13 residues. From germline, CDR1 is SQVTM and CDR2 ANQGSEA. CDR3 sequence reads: CSVYLPGTGKAFF. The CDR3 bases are TGCAGCGTGTACCTCCCCGGGACAGGAAAAGCTTTCTTT.

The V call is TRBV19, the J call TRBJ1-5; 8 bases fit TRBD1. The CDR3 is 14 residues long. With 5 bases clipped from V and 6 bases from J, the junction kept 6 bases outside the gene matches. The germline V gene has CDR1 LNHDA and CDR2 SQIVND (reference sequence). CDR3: CASSVQGAGQPQHF. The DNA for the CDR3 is TGTGCCAGTAGTGTGCAGGGGGCTGGTCAGCCCCAGCATTTT.

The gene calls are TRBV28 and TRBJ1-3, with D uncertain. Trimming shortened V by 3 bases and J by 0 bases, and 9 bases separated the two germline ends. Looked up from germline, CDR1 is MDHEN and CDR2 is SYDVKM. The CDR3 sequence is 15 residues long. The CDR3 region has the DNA TGTGCCAGCAGTTTTACAGCTTCCTCTGGAAACACCATATATTTT. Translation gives CASSFTASSGNTIYF.

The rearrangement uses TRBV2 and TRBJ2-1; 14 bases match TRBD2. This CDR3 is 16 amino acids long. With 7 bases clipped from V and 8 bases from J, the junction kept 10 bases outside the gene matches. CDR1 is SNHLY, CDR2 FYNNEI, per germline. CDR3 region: CASTSGGTSGSYEQFF. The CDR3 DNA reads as TGTGCCAGCACCTCAGGGGGGACTAGCGGGAGCTATGAGCAGTTCTTC.

CDR3 coding DNA: TGTGCCTGGAGACAGGGGCAGGGCTATGGCTACACCTTC. Translated: CAWRQGQGYGYTF. This chain connects TRBV30 to TRBJ1-2, with 7 bases aligning to TRBD1. Per the germline V gene, CDR1 is GTSNPN and CDR2 is SVGIG (reference sequence). The CDR3 extends over 13 amino acids. V lost 3 bases, J lost 4 bases, and 5 bases stayed unmatched.

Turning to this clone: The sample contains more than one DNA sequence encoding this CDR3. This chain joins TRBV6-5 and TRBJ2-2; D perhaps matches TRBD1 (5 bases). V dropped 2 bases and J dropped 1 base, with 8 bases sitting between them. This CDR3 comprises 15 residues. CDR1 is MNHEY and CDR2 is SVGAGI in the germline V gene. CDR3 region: CASSYRGGNTGELFF. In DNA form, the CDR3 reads TGTGCCAGCAGTTACAGGGGCGGGAACACCGGGGAGCTGTTTTTT.

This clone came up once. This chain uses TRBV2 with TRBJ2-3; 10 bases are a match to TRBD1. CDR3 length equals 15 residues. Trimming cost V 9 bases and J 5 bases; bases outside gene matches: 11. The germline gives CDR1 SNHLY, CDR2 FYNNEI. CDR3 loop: CARTGTGAFGDTQYF. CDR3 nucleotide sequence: TGTGCCAGAACCGGGACAGGGGCCTTTGGAGATACGCAGTATTTT.

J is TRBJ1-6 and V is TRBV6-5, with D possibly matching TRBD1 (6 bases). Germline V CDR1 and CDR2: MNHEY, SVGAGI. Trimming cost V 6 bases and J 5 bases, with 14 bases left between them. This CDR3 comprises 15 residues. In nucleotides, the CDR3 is TGTGCCAGCAGGGCGGGAGGGGGGCATAATTCACCCCTCCACTTT. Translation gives CASRAGGGHNSPLHF.

The CDR3 DNA sequence: TGTGCCAGCAGCGGCGCGGGCGCGAACACCGGGGAGCTGTTTTTT. Translation: CASSGAGANTGELFF. The chain recombines TRBV9 with TRBJ2-2; TRBD2 might be the D (5 bases). From germline, CDR1 is SGDLS and CDR2 YYNGEE. This CDR3 is 15 amino acids long. Deletions cut 3 bases from V and 0 bases from J, with 9 bases between.

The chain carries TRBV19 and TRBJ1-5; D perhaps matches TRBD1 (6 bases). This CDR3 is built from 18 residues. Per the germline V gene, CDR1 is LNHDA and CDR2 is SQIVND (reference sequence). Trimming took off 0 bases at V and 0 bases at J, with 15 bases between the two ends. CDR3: CASSIDQGIGNSNQPQHF. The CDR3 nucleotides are TGTGCCAGTAGTATAGATCAGGGGATAGGAAATAGCAATCAGCCCCAGCATTTT.

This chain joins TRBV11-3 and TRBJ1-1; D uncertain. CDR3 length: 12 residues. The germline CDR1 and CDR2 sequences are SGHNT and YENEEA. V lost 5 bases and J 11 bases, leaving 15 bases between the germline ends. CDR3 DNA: TGTGCCAGCAGCGCCCCAGGATCAGAGGCTTTCTTT. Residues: CASSAPGSEAFF.

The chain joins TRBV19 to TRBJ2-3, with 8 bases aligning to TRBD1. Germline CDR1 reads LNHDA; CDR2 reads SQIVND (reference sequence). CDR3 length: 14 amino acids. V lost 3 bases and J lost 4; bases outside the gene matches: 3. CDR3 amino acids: CASSMGTGPDTQYF. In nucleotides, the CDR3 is TGTGCCAGTAGTATGGGGACAGGCCCAGATACGCAGTATTTT.

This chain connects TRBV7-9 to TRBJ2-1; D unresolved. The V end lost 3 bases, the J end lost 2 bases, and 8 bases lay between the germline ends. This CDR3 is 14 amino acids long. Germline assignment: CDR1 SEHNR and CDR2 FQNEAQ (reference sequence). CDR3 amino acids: CASSFLETYNEQFF. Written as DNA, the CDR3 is TGTGCCAGCAGCTTCCTAGAGACCTACAATGAGCAGTTCTTC.

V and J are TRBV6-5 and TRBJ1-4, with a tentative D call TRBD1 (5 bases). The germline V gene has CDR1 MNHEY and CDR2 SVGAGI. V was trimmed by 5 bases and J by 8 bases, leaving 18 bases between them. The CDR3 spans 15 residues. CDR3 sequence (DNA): TGTGCCAGCAGTCCCTGGGACTCGGGAGGAGAAAAACTGTTTTTT. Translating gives CASSPWDSGGEKLFF.

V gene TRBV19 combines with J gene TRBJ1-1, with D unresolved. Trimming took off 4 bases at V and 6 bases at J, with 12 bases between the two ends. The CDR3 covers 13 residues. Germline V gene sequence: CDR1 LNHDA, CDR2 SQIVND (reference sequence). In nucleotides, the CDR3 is TGTGCCAGTAGTAGAGTGCCTGTCTCTGAAGCTTTCTTT. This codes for CASSRVPVSEAFF.

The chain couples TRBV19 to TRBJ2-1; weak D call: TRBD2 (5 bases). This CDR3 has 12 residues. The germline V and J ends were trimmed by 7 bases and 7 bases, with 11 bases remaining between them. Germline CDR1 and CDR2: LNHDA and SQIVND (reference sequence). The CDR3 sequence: CASTLGGNEQFF. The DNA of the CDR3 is TGTGCCAGTACCCTAGGCGGGAATGAGCAGTTCTTC.

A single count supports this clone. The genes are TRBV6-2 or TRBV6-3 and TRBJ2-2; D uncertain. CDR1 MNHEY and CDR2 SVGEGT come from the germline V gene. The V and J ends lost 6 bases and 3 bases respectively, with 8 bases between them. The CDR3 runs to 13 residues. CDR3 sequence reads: CASSQTYTGELFF. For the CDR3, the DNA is TGTGCCAGCAGCCAAACTTACACCGGGGAGCTGTTTTTT.

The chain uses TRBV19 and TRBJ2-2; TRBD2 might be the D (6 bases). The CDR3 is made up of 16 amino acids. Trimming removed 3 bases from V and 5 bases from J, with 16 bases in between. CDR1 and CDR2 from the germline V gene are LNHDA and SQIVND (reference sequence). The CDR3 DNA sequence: TGTGCCAGTAGTATGAGCCGCCCCGGGGGAACCGGGGAGCTGTTTTTT. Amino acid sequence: CASSMSRPGGTGELFF.

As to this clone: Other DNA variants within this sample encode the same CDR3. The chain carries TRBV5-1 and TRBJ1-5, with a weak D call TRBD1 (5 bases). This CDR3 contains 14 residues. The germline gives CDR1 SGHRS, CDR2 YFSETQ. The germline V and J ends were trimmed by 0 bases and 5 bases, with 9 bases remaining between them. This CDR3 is CASSLGQGDQPQHF. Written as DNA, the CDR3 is TGCGCCAGCAGCTTGGGTCAGGGTGATCAGCCCCAGCATTTT.

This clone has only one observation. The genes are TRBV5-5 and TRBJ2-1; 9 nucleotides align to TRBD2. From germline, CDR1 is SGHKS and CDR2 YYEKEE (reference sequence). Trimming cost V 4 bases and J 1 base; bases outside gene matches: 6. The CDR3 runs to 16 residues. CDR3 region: CASSISTSGSYNEQFF. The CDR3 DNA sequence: TGTGCCAGCAGCATTTCGACTAGCGGTTCCTACAATGAGCAGTTCTTC. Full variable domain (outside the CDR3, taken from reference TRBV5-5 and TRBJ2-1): DAGVTQSPTHLIKTRGQQVTLRCSPISGHKSVSWYQQVLGQGPQFIFQYYEKEERGRGNFPDRFSARQFPNYSSELNVNALLLGDSALYLCASSISTSGSYNEQFFGPGTRLTVL.

CDR3 sequence: CAWGGRRQGHSGNTIYF. In DNA, the CDR3 is TGTGCCTGGGGGGGCCGGCGACAGGGTCACTCTGGAAACACCATATATTTT. The chain recombines TRBV30 with TRBJ1-3; TRBD1 matches 7 bases. CDR1 GTSNPN and CDR2 SVGIG come from the germline V gene (reference sequence). This CDR3 has 17 amino acids. Germline trimming cut 5 bases from V and 0 bases from J; bases unmatched to any gene: 13.